The 12 T cell receptor beta chains listed next were all sequenced from one sample in a study of blood T cell repertoires in COVID-19. The assay was immunoSEQ multiplex PCR, and TCRdb's table has in-frame clones only and misses some. The sample has 52,000 or so clones; 86% are singletons. The sample consisted of peripheral blood. The receptors come from an elderly man with acute or convalescent COVID-19.

The chain carries TRBV7-8 and TRBJ1-2; D remains ambiguous. This CDR3 spans 13 amino acids. Germline V CDR1 and CDR2: SGHVS, FQNEAQ. V lost 6 bases and J 4 bases, leaving 12 bases between the germline ends. CDR3 amino acids: CASSMEDLYGYTF. CDR3 DNA sequence: TGTGCCAGCAGTATGGAGGACCTCTATGGCTACACCTTC. Full variable domain (missing parts from reference TRBV7-8 and TRBJ1-2): GAGVSQSPRYKVAKRGQDVALRCDPISGHVSLFWYQQALGQGPEFLTYFQNEAQLDKSGLPSDRFFAERPEGSVSTLKIQRTQQEDSAVYLCASSMEDLYGYTFGSGTRLTVV.

The V gene is TRBV7-2, the J gene TRBJ2-2; D gene unclear. V was clipped by 3 bases and J by 4 bases, with 6 bases between them. There are 13 residues in the CDR3. The germline V gene has CDR1 SGHTA and CDR2 FQGNSA. The CDR3 region has the DNA TGTGCCAGCAGCTTCTCGGGCACCGGGGAGCTGTTTTTT. It encodes CASSFSGTGELFF. Full variable domain (remainder filled in from reference TRBV7-2 and TRBJ2-2): GAGVSQSPSNKVTEKGKDVELRCDPISGHTALYWYRQSLGQGLEFLIYFQGNSAPDKSGLPSDRFSAERTGGSVSTLTIQRTQQEDSAVYLCASSFSGTGELFFGEGSRLTVL.

The chain uses TRBV13 and TRBJ2-5; 7 bases are a match to TRBD2. The CDR3 is 16 amino acids. V trimming: 2 bases; J trimming: 1 base; junction bases outside the gene matches: 7. Germline CDR1 is PRHDT and CDR2 is FYEKMQ (reference sequence). CDR3 nucleotides: TGTGCCAGCAGCTTACTGGGAGGGCAGCTCCAAGAGACCCAGTACTTC. It specifies CASSLLGGQLQETQYF.

The chain joins TRBV25-1 to TRBJ1-2; D is unclear. The ends were cut back, 11 bases at V and 0 bases at J, with 10 bases in the middle. Germline-derived CDR1 and CDR2 are MGHDK and SYGVNS. The CDR3 consists of 12 residues. The CDR3 coding sequence is TGTGCCGCGAGCGGGACTAACTATGGCTACACCTTC. It translates to CAASGTNYGYTF.

The genes are TRBV19 and TRBJ1-2, with D perhaps TRBD1 (5 bases). CDR1 is LNHDA and CDR2 is SQIVND in the germline V gene (reference sequence). The CDR3 consists of 14 residues. V lost 8 bases to trimming and J lost 8 bases, with 21 bases between them. CDR3 in DNA: TGTGCCAGTCGTGAACGGGTACAGGCAGGCGGCTACACCTTC. As protein: CASRERVQAGGYTF. Supplemented by reference TRBV19 and TRBJ1-2, the full variable domain reads DGGITQSPKYLFRKEGQNVTLSCEQNLNHDAMYWYRQDPGQGLRLIYYSQIVNDFQKGDIAEGYSVSREKKESFPLTVTSAQKNPTAFYLCASRERVQAGGYTFGSGTRLTVV.

The V gene is TRBV5-1, the J gene TRBJ2-7, with a possible D match to TRBD1 (6 bases). This CDR3 has 15 residues. The V and J ends lost 2 bases and 2 bases respectively, with 14 bases between them. The V gene's germline CDR1 is SGHRS and CDR2 YFSETQ. DNA for the CDR3: TGCGCCAGCAGCTTAGCAACAGGGTCCCCCTACGAGCAGTACTTC. This gives the protein CASSLATGSPYEQYF.

This clone came up a few times. The chain carries TRBV30 and TRBJ2-3; 11 nucleotides align to TRBD2. The germline CDR1 and CDR2 sequences are GTSNPN and SVGIG (reference sequence). CDR3 length equals 16 residues. V was pared by 2 bases and J by 2 bases, with 6 bases of the junction left unmatched. The CDR3 here is CAWSRLAGGFTDTQYF. The CDR3 DNA reads TGTGCCTGGAGTCGTCTAGCGGGGGGATTCACAGATACGCAGTATTTT. Variable domain in full (rest from reference TRBV30 and TRBJ2-3): SQTIHQWPATLVQPVGSPLSLECTVEGTSNPNLYWYRQAAGRGLQLLFYSVGIGQISSEVPQNLSASRPQDRQFILSSKKLLLSDSGFYLCAWSRLAGGFTDTQYFGPGTRLTVL.

The chain couples TRBV6-5 to TRBJ2-7; 12 nucleotides agree with TRBD1. CDR1 MNHEY and CDR2 SVGAGI come from the germline V gene. CDR3 length: 14 residues. V lost 11 bases to trimming and J lost 4 bases; unmatched junction nucleotides: 9. CDR3 region: CAADRGQGAYEQYF. CDR3 nucleotides: TGTGCCGCGGACCGGGGACAGGGGGCTTACGAGCAGTACTTC.

CDR3 sequence: CASSARPQGKTEAFF. The CDR3 DNA reads as TGTGCCAGCAGCGCTAGGCCCCAGGGGAAGACTGAAGCTTTCTTT. V is TRBV9 and J is TRBJ1-1; possibly TRBD1 for D (6 bases). The CDR3 has 15 residues. The ends were cut back, 3 bases at V and 5 bases at J, with 17 bases in the middle. The germline V gene encodes CDR1 SGDLS and CDR2 YYNGEE.

This sequence joins TRBV7-9 and TRBJ2-1; possible D gene TRBD1, 6 bases. Germline V gene data show CDR1 as SEHNR and CDR2 as FQNEAQ (reference sequence). The germline V and J ends were trimmed by 4 bases and 1 base, with 8 bases remaining between them. This CDR3 region has 14 residues. The CDR3 spells CASSSGTSYNEQFF. In DNA, the CDR3 is TGTGCCAGCAGCTCCGGGACATCCTACAATGAGCAGTTCTTC.

This sequence joins TRBV7-2 and TRBJ2-7; 10 bases fit TRBD1. The germline gives CDR1 SGHTA, CDR2 FQGNSA. The CDR3 has 14 residues. J was trimmed by 1 base and V by 5 bases; bases with no gene match: 2. The CDR3 nucleotides are TGTGCCAGCAGCCCGGACAGGGGGTCCTACGAGCAGTACTTC. This sequence encodes CASSPDRGSYEQYF.

The rearrangement uses TRBV5-1 and TRBJ2-7, with D perhaps matching TRBD2 (5 bases). CDR3 length: 13 residues. Looked up from germline, CDR1 is SGHRS and CDR2 is YFSETQ. Trimming shortened V by 0 bases and J by 3 bases, and 7 bases separated the two germline ends. The CDR3, as DNA: TGCGCCAGCAGCTTGGAAGGGAGCTACGAGCAGTACTTC. Protein sequence: CASSLEGSYEQYF.